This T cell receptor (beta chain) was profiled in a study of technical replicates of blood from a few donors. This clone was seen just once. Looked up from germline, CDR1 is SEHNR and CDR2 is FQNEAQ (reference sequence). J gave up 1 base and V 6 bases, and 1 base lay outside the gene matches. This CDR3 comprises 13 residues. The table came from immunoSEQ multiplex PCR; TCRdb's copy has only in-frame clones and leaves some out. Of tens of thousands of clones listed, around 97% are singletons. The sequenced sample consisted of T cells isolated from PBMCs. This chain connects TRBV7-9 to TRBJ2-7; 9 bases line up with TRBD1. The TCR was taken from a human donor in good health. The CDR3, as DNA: TGTGCCAGCAGGGGACAGGGTTCCTACGAGCAGTACTTC. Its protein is CASRGQGSYEQYF.